Listed here are 28 T cell receptor beta chains from one sample, sequenced in a study of blood T cell repertoires in COVID-19. Here immunoSEQ multiplex PCR was the method, and the copy in TCRdb shows in-frame clones only, minus some. The sample consists of around 430,000 clones, around nine tenths of them appearing once. The specimen sequenced was PBMCs or T cells enriched from blood (not recorded which). The receptors originated from a woman aged 45 to 65 who had recovered from COVID-19.

The genes are TRBV19 and TRBJ1-5; D is perhaps TRBD1 (6 bases). The V and J ends lost 3 bases and 2 bases respectively, with 11 bases between them. The germline V gene encodes CDR1 LNHDA and CDR2 SQIVND (reference sequence). The CDR3 is made up of 15 amino acids. The CDR3 reads CASSIVQGRNQPQHF. The CDR3, as DNA: TGTGCCAGTAGTATTGTGCAGGGGCGCAATCAGCCCCAGCATTTT. Full variable domain (missing parts from reference TRBV19 and TRBJ1-5): DGGITQSPKYLFRKEGQNVTLSCEQNLNHDAMYWYRQDPGQGLRLIYYSQIVNDFQKGDIAEGYSVSREKKESFPLTVTSAQKNPTAFYLCASSIVQGRNQPQHFGDGTRLSIL.

This rearrangement joins TRBV27 to TRBJ1-1, with D possibly matching TRBD1 (6 bases). Germline V gene lookup returns CDR1 MNHEY and CDR2 SMNVEV (reference sequence). V dropped 3 bases and J dropped 11 bases, with 13 bases sitting between them. The CDR3 runs to 12 residues. The CDR3, as DNA: TGTGCCAGCAGTTTTCTGGGGGCGCCGGCTTTCTTT. Translating it yields CASSFLGAPAFF.

This chain uses TRBV21-1 with TRBJ2-3; the table calls TRBD2, which could not be checked here. TRBV21-1 is listed as a pseudogene. This CDR3 is built from 17 residues. CDR3 protein: CASSKSLAEVLTDTQYF. The CDR3 DNA reads as TGTGCCAGCAGCAAATCTCTAGCGGAGGTTCTCACAGATACGCAGTATTTT.

The chain has TRBV5-1 and TRBJ1-1, with TRBD1 matching 12 bases. The junction had 2 bases not matched to a gene; V was cut back by 3 bases and J by 2 bases. Germline-derived CDR1 and CDR2 are SGHRS and YFSETQ. The CDR3 is 15 amino acids. The CDR3 protein is CASSSGTGGNTEAFF. CDR3 sequence (DNA): TGCGCCAGCAGCTCCGGGACAGGGGGCAACACTGAAGCTTTCTTT.

This clone was seen a handful of times. This rearrangement joins TRBV7-9 to TRBJ1-4, with 9 bases matching TRBD1. The CDR3 is 16 amino acids. Germline CDR1 is SEHNR and CDR2 is FQNEAQ (reference sequence). The V segment lost 5 bases and the J segment 6 bases; nucleotides outside the gene matches: 10. CDR3 sequence (DNA): TGTGCCAGCAGCACCACAGGGGGCAGGGTTTATGAAAAACTGTTTTTT. It encodes CASSTTGGRVYEKLFF.

The rearrangement joins TRBV27 to TRBJ2-3, with D possibly being TRBD2 (5 bases). CDR1 is MNHEY and CDR2 is SMNVEV in the germline V gene (reference sequence). V dropped 3 bases and J dropped 3 bases, with 7 bases sitting between them. CDR3 size: 13 residues. For the CDR3, the DNA is TGTGCCAGCAGTTTCCGGGGTACAGATACGCAGTATTTT. This codes for CASSFRGTDTQYF.

The chain combines TRBV28 with TRBJ1-3; tentatively, D is TRBD1 (6 bases). The CDR3 has 16 amino acids. Germline lookup yields CDR1 MDHEN and CDR2 SYDVKM. The V end was cut by 8 bases, the J end by 0 bases, with 17 bases between. This CDR3 is CASLPYRVSSGNTIYF. The CDR3 nucleotides are TGTGCCAGCCTCCCCTACAGGGTCAGCTCTGGAAACACCATATATTTT.

The sample holds a few counts of this clone. This chain connects TRBV18 to TRBJ2-7; 7 bases line up with TRBD1. The V gene end was trimmed by 0 bases and the J gene end by 3 bases; junction bases not matched to a gene: 8. CDR3 length equals 16 residues. Germline values: CDR1 KGHSH, CDR2 LQKENI. The CDR3 here is CASSPPRGQMFYEQYF. The CDR3 DNA sequence: TGTGCCAGCTCACCACCGAGGGGACAGATGTTCTACGAGCAGTACTTC. Based on the CDR3 plus reference TRBV18 and TRBJ2-7, the full variable domain is NAGVMQNPRHLVRRRGQEARLRCSPMKGHSHVYWYRQLPEEGLKFMVYLQKENIIDESGMPKERFSAEFPKEGPSILRIQQVVRGDSAAYFCASSPPRGQMFYEQYFGPGTRLTVT.

The genes are TRBV18 and TRBJ1-1; D not certain. The CDR3 is 15 amino acids. CDR1 and CDR2 (germline): KGHSH, LQKENI. The V end was cut by 6 bases, the J end by 4 bases, with 18 bases between. The CDR3 is CASSPRQRAGTEAFF. The CDR3 DNA follows: TGTGCCAGCTCCCCTCGACAAAGGGCGGGCACTGAAGCTTTCTTT.

This chain joins TRBV27 and TRBJ2-1; TRBD2 matches at 11 bases. From germline, CDR1 is MNHEY and CDR2 SMNVEV (reference sequence). The junction had 2 bases not matched to a gene; V was cut back by 2 bases and J by 5 bases. CDR3 length: 15 amino acids. The CDR3 protein is CASSLGTSGNNEQFF. CDR3 nucleotides: TGTGCCAGCAGTTTAGGGACTAGCGGCAACAATGAGCAGTTCTTC.

This clone came up a few times. V and J are TRBV10-3 and TRBJ1-2; 9 bases are shared with TRBD1. The CDR3 has 16 residues. With V trimmed by 0 bases and J by 1 base, 3 bases remained unmatched. The germline gives CDR1 ENHRY, CDR2 SYGVKD. The CDR3 spells CAISESGDRDNYGYTF. The CDR3 nucleotides read TGTGCCATCAGTGAGTCTGGGGACAGGGATAACTATGGCTACACCTTC.

The chain couples TRBV7-3 to TRBJ2-5; 8 positions agree with TRBD2. The length of the CDR3 is 16 residues. Per the germline V gene, CDR1 is SGHTA and CDR2 is FQGTGA. Unmatched junction bases numbered 7, after V lost 1 base and J lost 3 bases. This chain's CDR3 is CASSLRLAREEETQYF. The CDR3 DNA follows: TGTGCCAGCAGCTTAAGACTAGCGAGAGAGGAAGAGACCCAGTACTTC.

This clone was counted a few times. The gene calls are TRBV5-5 and TRBJ1-2; TRBD1 agrees at 7 bases. The CDR3 consists of 14 residues. V lost 4 bases and J lost 1; bases outside the gene matches: 4. From germline, CDR1 is SGHKS and CDR2 YYEKEE (reference sequence). The CDR3 is CASSPWDSNYGYTF. CDR3 nucleotide sequence: TGTGCCAGCAGCCCATGGGACAGTAACTATGGCTACACCTTC.

This clone appeared a single time. The chain has TRBV21-1 and TRBJ1-5. TRBV21-1 is a known pseudogene. CDR3 size: 18 residues. The CDR3 here is CASSTHPLGPGENQPQHF. The CDR3 DNA reads as TGTGCCAGCAGCACCCATCCATTGGGCCCCGGGGAGAATCAGCCCCAGCATTTT.

The chain couples TRBV5-1 to TRBJ1-1, with unresolved D. V was cut by 0 bases and J by 9 bases, with 15 bases left in between. Germline CDR1 is SGHRS and CDR2 is YFSETQ. The CDR3 loop spans 14 amino acids. CDR3 nucleotide sequence: TGCGCCAGCAGCTTGGATCCAGGTGGCGAAAAAGCTTTCTTT. This gives the protein CASSLDPGGEKAFF.

The chain couples TRBV10-3 to TRBJ1-1; 8 bases are a match to TRBD1. V lost 6 bases to trimming and J lost 6 bases; unmatched junction nucleotides: 6. Germline V gene sequence: CDR1 ENHRY, CDR2 SYGVKD. The CDR3 contains 13 residues. This chain's CDR3 is CAIRSRGQAEAFF. Here the CDR3 DNA reads TGTGCCATCAGAAGCAGGGGGCAAGCTGAAGCTTTCTTT.

The J gene is TRBJ1-2, the V gene TRBV28; 7 bases map to TRBD1. J lost 2 bases, V lost 6 bases, and 3 bases had no gene match. This CDR3 spans 13 amino acids. From germline, CDR1 is MDHEN and CDR2 SYDVKM. The CDR3 region has the DNA TGTGCCAGCAGGTCGACAGGGAACTATGGCTACACCTTC. As protein: CASRSTGNYGYTF.

J is TRBJ1-6 and V is TRBV20-1; no reliable D call. The length of the CDR3 is 11 residues. CDR1 is DFQATT and CDR2 is SNEGSKA in the germline V gene (reference sequence). Trimming stripped 5 bases from V and 5 bases from J, with 4 bases between. This CDR3 is CSAQNNSPLHF. CDR3 sequence (DNA): TGCAGTGCTCAGAATAATTCACCCCTCCACTTT.

Only a few counts were recorded for this clone. The genes are TRBV10-1 and TRBJ2-3, with D perhaps matching TRBD2 (5 bases). The CDR3 contains 14 residues. Germline CDR1 WNHNN, CDR2 SYGVQD (reference sequence). V shed 8 bases and J shed 5 bases, with 17 bases lying between them. The CDR3 loop reads CASADTGNKDTQYF. The CDR3 DNA is TGCGCCAGCGCCGATACCGGGAACAAAGATACGCAGTATTTT.

The chain employs TRBV6-4 and TRBJ1-6; perhaps TRBD1 as D (6 bases). Looked up from germline, CDR1 is MRHNA and CDR2 is SNTAGT. There are 15 residues in the CDR3. Trimming removed 3 bases at V and 9 bases at J, with 15 bases between. CDR3 sequence reads: CASSERAGAGSPLHF. The CDR3 coding sequence is TGTGCCAGCAGTGAAAGGGCAGGGGCTGGTTCACCCCTCCACTTT.

The chain joins TRBV7-9 to TRBJ1-6; D remains unclear. In germline, CDR1 is SEHNR, CDR2 FQNEAQ (reference sequence). This CDR3 comprises 13 residues. With 8 bases removed from V and 8 bases from J, the gap between germline ends came to 13 bases. CDR3 protein: CASRLQSDSPLHF. The DNA for the CDR3 is TGTGCCAGCCGACTACAGTCCGATTCACCCCTCCACTTT.

Only one count was recorded for this clone. V usage is TRBV18 and J usage is TRBJ1-5, with D possibly TRBD1 on 5 matching bases. The CDR3 sequence is 14 residues long. CDR1 and CDR2 (germline): KGHSH, LQKENI. Trimming stripped 6 bases from V and 5 bases from J, with 14 bases between. The CDR3 DNA reads TGTGCCAGCTCTAACCAGGGACTACATCAGCCCCAGCATTTT. It is translated as CASSNQGLHQPQHF. Supplemented by reference TRBV18 and TRBJ1-5, the full variable domain reads NAGVMQNPRHLVRRRGQEARLRCSPMKGHSHVYWYRQLPEEGLKFMVYLQKENIIDESGMPKERFSAEFPKEGPSILRIQQVVRGDSAAYFCASSNQGLHQPQHFGDGTRLSIL.

The genes are TRBV7-2 and TRBJ1-6; D is unclear. V lost 2 bases, J lost 5 bases, and 10 bases lay in between. There are 15 residues in the CDR3. Per germline, CDR1 SGHTA and CDR2 FQGNSA. For the CDR3, the DNA is TGTGCCAGCAGCTTAAGGTCGGAGGATAATTCACCCCTCCACTTT. Residues: CASSLRSEDNSPLHF.

The chain carries TRBV5-5 and TRBJ1-2, with TRBD1 as a possible D gene (5 bases). V shed 0 bases and J shed 8 bases, with 8 bases lying between them. CDR1 and CDR2 (germline): SGHKS, YYEKEE (reference sequence). CDR3 length: 12 amino acids. CDR3 DNA sequence: TGTGCCAGCAGCTTGGATTGGGGCGGCTACACCTTC. Translating gives CASSLDWGGYTF.

This sequence joins TRBV5-4 and TRBJ2-3; 14 nucleotides agree with TRBD2. Germline values: CDR1 SGHNT, CDR2 YYREEE (reference sequence). The V gene end was trimmed by 4 bases and the J gene end by 0 bases; junction bases not matched to a gene: 4. The length of the CDR3 is 17 residues. As DNA, the CDR3 is TGTGCCAGCAGCCGGACTAGCGGGGGGCAGAGCACAGATACGCAGTATTTT. This codes for CASSRTSGGQSTDTQYF.

This clone has only one observation. J is TRBJ1-2 and V is TRBV10-3, with 8 bases that match TRBD1. Germline CDR1 and CDR2: ENHRY and SYGVKD. The CDR3 totals 12 residues. The V segment lost 5 bases and the J segment 9 bases; nucleotides outside the gene matches: 5. The CDR3 sequence is CAISSGQGRYTF. The CDR3 DNA sequence: TGTGCCATCAGTTCCGGACAGGGCCGCTACACCTTC.

The V gene is TRBV6-2 or TRBV6-3, the J gene TRBJ1-1, with 8 bases identical to TRBD1. Germline V gene data show CDR1 as MNHEY and CDR2 as SVGEGT. Losses at the gene ends were 4 bases for V and 4 bases for J; bases not matched to a gene: 8. CDR3 length: 15 residues. The CDR3 region has the DNA TGTGCCAGCAGTTGGTCGCAGGGGGCTGGCACTGAAGCTTTCTTT. Translating gives CASSWSQGAGTEAFF.

The table lists this clone with a few counts. This chain connects TRBV4-2 to TRBJ2-2; 12 bases line up with TRBD2. V lost 0 bases, J lost 4 bases, and 21 bases stayed unmatched. CDR1 is LGHNA, CDR2 YNFKEQ, per germline. This CDR3 is built from 23 residues. This chain's CDR3 is CASSQERTGVGGLAGRSTGELFF. CDR3 nucleotide sequence: TGTGCCAGCAGCCAAGAAAGGACAGGGGTTGGTGGACTAGCGGGGCGTAGCACCGGGGAGCTGTTTTTT.